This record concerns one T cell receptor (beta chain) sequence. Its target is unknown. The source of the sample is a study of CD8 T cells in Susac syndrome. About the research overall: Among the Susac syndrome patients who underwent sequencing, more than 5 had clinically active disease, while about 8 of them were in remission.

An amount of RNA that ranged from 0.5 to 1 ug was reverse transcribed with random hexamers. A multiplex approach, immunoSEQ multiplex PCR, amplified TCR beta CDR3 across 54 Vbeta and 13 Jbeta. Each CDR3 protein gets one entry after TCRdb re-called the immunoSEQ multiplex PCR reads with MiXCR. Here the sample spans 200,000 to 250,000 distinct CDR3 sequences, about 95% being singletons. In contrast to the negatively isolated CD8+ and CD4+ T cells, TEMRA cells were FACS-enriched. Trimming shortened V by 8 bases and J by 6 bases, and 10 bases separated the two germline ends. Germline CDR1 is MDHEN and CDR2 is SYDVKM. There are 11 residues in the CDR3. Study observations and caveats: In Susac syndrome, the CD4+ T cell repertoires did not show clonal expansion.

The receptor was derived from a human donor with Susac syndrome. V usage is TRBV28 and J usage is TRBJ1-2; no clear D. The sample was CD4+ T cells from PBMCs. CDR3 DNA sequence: TGTGCCAGCGGCGCGGCCAATGGCTACACCTTC. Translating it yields CASGAANGYTF.